This T cell receptor beta chain was sequenced for a study of Tregs in tolerant kidney transplant recipients (dated by TCRdb to between 2017 and 2020). Notes on the research overall: The study used TCRbeta sequencing to identify donor-specific regulatory T cells before combined kidney and bone marrow transplantation, then tracked those cells after transplant. TCRbeta repertoire sequencing was used in 3 healthy controls to compare several ways of expanding Tregs specific for an allogeneic donor.

Study-wide conclusions, independent of this receptor: The study was limited by small patient numbers, and the findings need validation in larger populations and under other immunosuppression protocols. Biological reproducibility was not examined directly, but technical replication error appeared to be minimal. Expanding Tregs with activated donor B cells appeared to identify the most biologically relevant and donor-specific TCRbeta repertoire.

Genomic DNA was extracted from sorted cells with the QIAGEN DNeasy Blood and Tissue Kit for TCRbeta CDR3 sequencing. High-throughput TCRbeta CDR3 sequencing, including PCR amplification with bias correction and internal controls, was performed commercially through immunoSEQ. For the original study's pipeline: Unique productive TCRbeta sequences were defined by CDR3 nucleotide sequence where primers matched, and otherwise by CDR3 amino acid sequence together with Vbeta and Jbeta genes. Sorting error was corrected by removing sequences shared between sorted populations at a frequency ratio of 2:1 or less, and the remaining shared sequences were assigned to the higher population. A sequence was defined as donor-reactive if the sequence was expanded at least 5-fold in CFSE-low cells compared with unstimulated cells and had a frequency of at least 0.01% in CFSE-low cells. Jensen-Shannon divergence, calculated on the top 100 TCRbeta sequences ranked by frequency, was used to quantify repertoire divergence. When a sample had multiple sequencing runs, each run was corrected for sorting error separately and the runs were then pooled. This immuneACCESS table, as held by TCRdb, lists in-frame sequences with V and J called but not all clones. Of the missing ones, under half trace to an unresolved V gene in checked studies; the others have no known cause. V and J calls plus clone size are reproduced from that table; the DNA served to infer D and trimming. This sample lists 200,000 to 300,000 clones; approximately 84% were detected once. The ten largest account for around 0.6% of the sample.

Concerning this clone: Its antigen is unknown. There are no base qualities to consult, and no much larger clone falls within one base.

Unstimulated Tregs (CD4+CD25+CD127-), CD4+ non-Tregs (CD4+CD25-), CD4 and CD8 cells were FACS-sorted from thawed PBMCs. Blood from healthy controls was obtained either as purchased buffy coats or from healthy volunteers. Healthy control blood was processed to PBMCs by Ficoll density gradient and cryopreserved, and patient PBMCs were collected before and after transplant. V gives up 3 bases and J gives up 3 bases, and the segment between their germline ends measures 11 bases. From a lookup of the germline V gene, CDR1 and CDR2 are SGHRS and YFSETQ. The cysteine opens and the phenylalanine closes a CDR3 of 14 amino acids. Only CDR3 DNA is held: 42 bases, read in frame from base 1.

The receptor chain draws on TRBV5-1 and TRBJ2-3; the D region possibly corresponds to TRBD2 (6 bases align). This sequence was found in a human donor in good health. The specimen sequenced was CD4+ T cells from blood. Here is the DNA: TGCGCCAGCAGCTCTTCGGCGGGAACAGATACGCAGTATTTT. Protein translation: CASSSSAGTDTQYF. Reference TRBV5-1 and TRBJ2-3 genes cover what lies past the CDR3, so the full variable domain is KAGVTQTPRYLIKTRGQQVTLSCSPISGHRSVSWYQQTPGQGLQFLFEYFSETQRNKGNFPGRFSGRQFSNSRSEMNVSTLELGDSALYLCASSSSAGTDTQYFGPGTRLTVL.